The 20 T cell receptor beta chains reported below all come from one sample, sequenced in a study of glioma-infiltrating T cells. TCR alpha and beta CDR3 regions were amplified from RNA using iRepertoire nested multiplex PCR. TCRdb re-called the multiplex PCR reads with MiXCR, one entry per CDR3 protein. The repertoire has 300,000 to 400,000 distinct CDR3 sequences, 41% of them found once; the top ten carry approximately 12%. Material: glioma tissue, nonneoplastic brain tissue, or PBMCs (not recorded which). Every receptor here comes from a human donor with low-grade glioma or glioblastoma, undergoing nonglioma brain surgery, or in good health (not recorded which).

Many counts were recorded for this clonotype. The gene calls are TRBV28 and TRBJ2-3, with 12 bases fitting TRBD2. V shed 5 bases and J 4 bases; nucleotides not matched to a gene: 10. CDR1 is MDHEN and CDR2 is SYDVKM in the germline V gene. The CDR3 sequence is 17 residues long. The CDR3 DNA follows: TGTGCCAGCAGTACCGTTCTAGCGGGAGGGCCCCCAGATACGCAGTATTTT. Protein: CASSTVLAGGPPDTQYF. Using reference TRBV28 and TRBJ2-3 for the parts outside the CDR3, the full variable domain is DVKVTQSSRYLVKRTGEKVFLECVQDMDHENMFWYRQDPGLGLRLIYFSYDVKMKEKGDIPEGYSVSREKKERFSLILESASTNQTSMYLCASSTVLAGGPPDTQYFGPGTRLTVL.

As to this clonotype: The germline gene is not matched at one end of the junction; a read error may be the cause. J is TRBJ1-1 and V is TRBV20-1; 7 bases align to TRBD1. The CDR3 totals 11 residues. CDR1 and CDR2 from the germline V gene are DFQATT and SNEGSKA (reference sequence). Written as DNA, the CDR3 is TGCAGTGCCGGGGGGGACAGTGAAGCTTTATTT. This translates into CSAGGDSEALF.

This clonotype has a handful of counts. The gene calls are TRBV6-6 and TRBJ2-6; TRBD1 or TRBD2 may be the D gene (5 bases each). V lost 2 bases and J lost 4, with 15 bases in between. Germline values: CDR1 MNHNY, CDR2 SVGAGI (reference sequence). CDR3 length: 17 amino acids. The CDR3 nucleotides are TGTGCCAGCAGTTACGACTACAGGTCAGGGGGGGCCAACGTCCTGACTTTC. It yields the protein CASSYDYRSGGANVLTF.

Notes on this clonotype: The CDR3 does not close with the conserved phenylalanine or tryptophan, likely indicating a read error. The chain uses TRBV28 and TRBJ1-5; TRBD1 matches at 10 bases. After removal of 4 bases from V and 4 bases from J, the junction contained 7 bases not matched to a gene. CDR1 MDHEN and CDR2 SYDVKM come from the germline V gene. This CDR3 comprises 16 residues. CDR3 nucleotide sequence: TGTGCCAGCAGTTCGAGGGACAGGGGTAGGAATCAGCCCCAGCATCTT. This encodes CASSSRDRGRNQPQHL.

About this clonotype: The CDR3 carries no conserved terminal phenylalanine or tryptophan, so it likely arises from a read error. The gene calls are TRBV27 and TRBJ2-7, with unresolved D. V shed 11 bases and J shed 4 bases, with 21 bases lying between them. The CDR3 spans 14 residues. CDR1 and CDR2 from the germline V gene are MNHEY and SMNVEV (reference sequence). The CDR3 sequence: CAGTLHASPYEQYL. DNA for the CDR3: TGTGCCGGCACCCTCCACGCCTCACCTTACGAGCAGTACCTC.

This sequence joins TRBV3-1 and TRBJ1-4; 10 bases line up with TRBD1. Germline loops: CDR1 LGHDT, CDR2 YNNKEL (reference sequence). The CDR3 runs 13 residues. Trimming cost V 10 bases and J 7 bases; bases outside gene matches: 6. CDR3 nucleotides: TGTGCCACCCGGGACAGGGGAATTGAAAAACTGTTTTTT. This codes for CATRDRGIEKLFF.

The chain links TRBV7-3 to TRBJ2-2; 8 bases align to TRBD1. From germline, CDR1 is SGHTA and CDR2 FQGTGA. Losses at the gene ends were 3 bases for V and 4 bases for J; bases not matched to a gene: 7. There are 16 residues in the CDR3. The CDR3 loop reads CASSFGQGKTTGELFF. CDR3 in DNA: TGTGCCAGCAGCTTTGGACAGGGAAAGACCACCGGGGAGCTGTTTTTT.

This clonotype was seen many times. J is TRBJ1-5 and V is TRBV28; no reliable D call. CDR1 and CDR2 from the germline V gene are MDHEN and SYDVKM. The length of the CDR3 is 14 residues. Trimming left V 6 bases short and J 1 base short, with 10 bases between. The CDR3 DNA follows: TGTGCCAGCAGCGAGGGCGGCAGCAATCAGCCCCAGCATTTT. This encodes CASSEGGSNQPQHF. The full variable domain, with the rest looked up from reference TRBV28 and TRBJ1-5, is DVKVTQSSRYLVKRTGEKVFLECVQDMDHENMFWYRQDPGLGLRLIYFSYDVKMKEKGDIPEGYSVSREKKERFSLILESASTNQTSMYLCASSEGGSNQPQHFGDGTRLSIL.

This chain links TRBV20-1 with TRBJ2-7; TRBD2 matches at 10 bases. The CDR3 spans 14 residues. The J segment lost 3 bases and the V segment lost 5 bases, leaving 7 bases of the junction unmatched. CDR1 is DFQATT, CDR2 SNEGSKA, per germline (reference sequence). The CDR3 spells CSAPRRTSGYEQYF. In DNA form, the CDR3 reads TGCAGTGCTCCCCGCCGGACTAGCGGCTACGAGCAGTACTTC.

The chain links TRBV19 to TRBJ2-7; D tentatively reads TRBD1 or TRBD2 (7 bases each). The J call could be wrong; TRBJ2-1 is a better fit for the DNA end. Germline V gives CDR1 LNHDA, CDR2 SQIVND (reference sequence). The CDR3 is made up of 16 amino acids. CDR3 sequence: CASSPQGGGSYNEQFF. In DNA, the CDR3 is TGTGCCAGTAGTCCCCAGGGGGGGGGCTCCTACAATGAGCAGTTCTTC.

This clonotype was seen repeatedly, ten times or more. The chain combines TRBV6-2 or TRBV6-3 with TRBJ1-2; maybe TRBD1 (6 bases). The CDR3 extends over 14 amino acids. Trimming shortened V by 0 bases and J by 2 bases, and 7 bases separated the two germline ends. The germline V gene has CDR1 MNHEY and CDR2 SVGEGT. The CDR3 coding sequence is TGTGCCAGCAGTTACTCCGGGACAAACTATGGCTACACCTTC. Its translation is CASSYSGTNYGYTF.

The rearrangement links TRBV25-1 to TRBJ2-5; 7 bases map to TRBD2. Germline CDR1 reads MGHDK; CDR2 reads SYGVNS. Trimming cost V 6 bases and J 2 bases; bases outside gene matches: 12. This CDR3 is 16 amino acids long. This chain's CDR3 is CASSGREAEPQETQYF. CDR3 sequence (DNA): TGTGCCAGCAGCGGTCGGGAGGCAGAGCCACAAGAGACCCAGTACTTC.

There are many counts of this clonotype. V and J are TRBV6-1 and TRBJ1-2; 9 nucleotides match TRBD1. CDR3 length: 16 residues. Trimming took 2 bases from V and 5 from J; bases not matched to a gene: 9. Germline CDR1 reads MNHNS; CDR2 reads SASEGT. Here the CDR3 DNA reads TGTGCCAGCAGTGAATACAGGGGGCGTTCGGGGTATGGCTACACCTTC. Its translation is CASSEYRGRSGYGYTF.

This clonotype occurred many times. The chain employs TRBV6-2 or TRBV6-3 and TRBJ2-7; D may be TRBD2 (5 bases). The V gene's germline CDR1 is MNHEY and CDR2 SVGEGT. The V and J ends lost 3 bases and 7 bases respectively, with 13 bases between them. The length of the CDR3 is 13 residues. CDR3 region: CASSYGLLGEQYF. DNA for the CDR3: TGTGCCAGCAGTTATGGACTCCTCGGAGAGCAGTACTTC.

This clonotype was observed a few times. The chain couples TRBV28 to TRBJ2-5; D may be TRBD2 (5 bases). Germline V gene data show CDR1 as MDHEN and CDR2 as SYDVKM. This CDR3 contains 14 residues. V lost 8 bases to trimming and J lost 1 base, with 14 bases between them. CDR3 nucleotide sequence: TGTGCCAGCGGTCTCAACGGGGTCCAAGAGACCCAGTACTTC. This sequence encodes CASGLNGVQETQYF.

This clonotype has just a few counts. The chain uses TRBV5-1 and TRBJ1-3; TRBD1 might be the D (5 bases). Looked up from germline, CDR1 is SGHRS and CDR2 is YFSETQ. There are 15 residues in the CDR3. The germline V and J ends were trimmed by 0 bases and 0 bases, with 7 bases remaining between them. The CDR3 loop reads CASSLGQFSGNTIYF. The DNA of the CDR3 is TGCGCCAGCAGCTTGGGACAGTTCTCTGGAAACACCATATATTTT.

The rearrangement links TRBV20-1 to TRBJ2-7; TRBD2 aligns across 9 bases. Germline V gene data show CDR1 as DFQATT and CDR2 as SNEGSKA (reference sequence). There are 19 residues in the CDR3. Trimming at V came to 0 bases and at J to 0 bases, leaving 15 bases not matched to a gene. DNA of the CDR3: TGCAGTGCTAGAGATTCACTACATTGGGGCGGGAGGGGCTCCTACGAGCAGTACTTC. It codes for CSARDSLHWGGRGSYEQYF.

With respect to this clonotype: A much larger clone lies one base from this, so it may be a read error. The chain has TRBV27 and TRBJ2-7; TRBD1 matches 7 bases. V lost 2 bases and J lost 7; bases outside the gene matches: 8. CDR1 MNHEY and CDR2 SMNVEV come from the germline V gene (reference sequence). This CDR3 has 14 residues. The CDR3 sequence: CASSLGTVYNEQYF. The DNA of the CDR3 is TGTGCCAGCAGTTTAGGGACAGTCTACAATGAGCAGTACTTC.

The chain carries TRBV29-1 and TRBJ2-1; D ambiguous. V was trimmed by 4 bases and J by 1 base, leaving 17 bases between them. Germline assignment: CDR1 SQVTM and CDR2 ANQGSEA. The CDR3 is made up of 16 amino acids. CDR3 coding DNA: TGCAGCGTTGGAGAGGTTACAGCAATATCCTACAATGAGCAGTTCTTC. Protein sequence: CSVGEVTAISYNEQFF.

Of note for this clonotype: A much more abundant neighbour one base away suggests this may be a read error. The chain employs TRBV7-2 and TRBJ2-1; D may be TRBD2 (5 bases). This CDR3 comprises 14 residues. The V gene lost 3 bases and the J gene lost 6 bases, with 12 bases spanning the gap. Germline V CDR1 and CDR2: SGHTA, FQGNSA. The DNA for the CDR3 is TGTGCCAGCAGCTTTCGAACTAGAGTCAATGAGCAGTTCTTC. Protein product: CASSFRTRVNEQFF.